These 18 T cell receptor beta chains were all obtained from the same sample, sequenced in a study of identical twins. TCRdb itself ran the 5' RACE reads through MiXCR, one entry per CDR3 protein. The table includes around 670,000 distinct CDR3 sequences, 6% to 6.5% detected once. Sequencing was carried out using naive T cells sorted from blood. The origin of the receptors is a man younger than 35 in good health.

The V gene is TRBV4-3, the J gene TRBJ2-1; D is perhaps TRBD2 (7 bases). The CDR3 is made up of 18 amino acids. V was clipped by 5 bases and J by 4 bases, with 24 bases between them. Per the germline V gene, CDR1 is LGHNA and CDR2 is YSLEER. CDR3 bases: TGCGCCAGCAGCGCTCAACTTCCGACTAGCAGGGGATACAATGAGCAGTTCTTC. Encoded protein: CASSAQLPTSRGYNEQFF.

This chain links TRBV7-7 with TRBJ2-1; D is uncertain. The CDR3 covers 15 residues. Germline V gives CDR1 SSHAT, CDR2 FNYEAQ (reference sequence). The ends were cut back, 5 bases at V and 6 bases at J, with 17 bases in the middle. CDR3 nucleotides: TGTGCCAGCAGCCCCGATACCAGCTCGGGCAATGAGCAGTTCTTC. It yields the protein CASSPDTSSGNEQFF.

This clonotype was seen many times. This CDR3 reads CSASREAGELFF. The CDR3 DNA is TGCAGTGCTAGTAGAGAGGCCGGGGAGCTGTTTTTT. V and J are TRBV20-1 and TRBJ2-2; no reliable D call. This CDR3 is built from 12 residues. In germline, CDR1 is DFQATT, CDR2 SNEGSKA (reference sequence). V gave up 3 bases and J gave up 6 bases, with 8 bases separating them.

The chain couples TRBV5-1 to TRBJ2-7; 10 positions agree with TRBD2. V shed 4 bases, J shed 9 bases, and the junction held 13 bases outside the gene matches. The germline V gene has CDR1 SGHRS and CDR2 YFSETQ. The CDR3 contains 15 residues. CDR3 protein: CASSPASLAGEGQYF. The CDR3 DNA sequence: TGCGCCAGCAGCCCCGCTAGTCTAGCGGGAGAAGGGCAGTACTTC.

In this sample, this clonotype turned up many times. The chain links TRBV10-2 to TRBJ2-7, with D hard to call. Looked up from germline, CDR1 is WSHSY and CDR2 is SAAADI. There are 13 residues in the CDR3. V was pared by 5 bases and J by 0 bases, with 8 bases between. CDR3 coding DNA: TGCGCCAGCAGTCAGTATAGCTCCTACGAGCAGTACGTC. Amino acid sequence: CASSQYSSYEQYV.

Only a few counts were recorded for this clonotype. The CDR3 DNA sequence: TGTGCCAGCAGCTTAATGGCAGGTCAGAACACTGAAGCTTTCTTT. It yields the protein CASSLMAGQNTEAFF. The chain has TRBV7-8 and TRBJ1-1, with no clear D. The CDR3 is 15 residues long. CDR1 SGHVS and CDR2 FQNEAQ come from the germline V gene. V dropped 2 bases and J dropped 1 base, with 11 bases sitting between them.

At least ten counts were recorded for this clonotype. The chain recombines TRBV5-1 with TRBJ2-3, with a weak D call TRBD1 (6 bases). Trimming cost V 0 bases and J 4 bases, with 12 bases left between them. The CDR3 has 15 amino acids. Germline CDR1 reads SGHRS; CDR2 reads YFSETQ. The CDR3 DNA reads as TGCGCCAGCAGCTTGGACGGCAGGGGCGCAGATACGCAGTATTTT. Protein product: CASSLDGRGADTQYF.

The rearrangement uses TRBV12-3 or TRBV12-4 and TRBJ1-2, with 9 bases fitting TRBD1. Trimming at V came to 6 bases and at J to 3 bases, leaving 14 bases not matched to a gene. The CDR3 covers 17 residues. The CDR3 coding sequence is TGTGCCAGCAGACTAGACAGGGGGATTCTAAGAGACTATGGCTACACCTTC. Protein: CASRLDRGILRDYGYTF.

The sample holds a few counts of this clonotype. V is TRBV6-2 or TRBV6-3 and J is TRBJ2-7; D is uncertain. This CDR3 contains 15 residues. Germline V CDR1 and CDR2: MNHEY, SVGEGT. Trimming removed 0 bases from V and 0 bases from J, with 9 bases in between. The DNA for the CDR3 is TGTGCCAGCAGTTACTCGGGCAGGTTCTCCTACGAGCAGTACTTC. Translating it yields CASSYSGRFSYEQYF.

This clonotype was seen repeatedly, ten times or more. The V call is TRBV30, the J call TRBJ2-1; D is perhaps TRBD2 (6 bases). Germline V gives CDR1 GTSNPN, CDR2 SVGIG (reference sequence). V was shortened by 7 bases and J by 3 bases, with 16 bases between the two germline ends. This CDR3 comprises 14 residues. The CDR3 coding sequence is TGTGCCTACCACCGGGACTTCCTCTACAATGAGCAGTTCTTC. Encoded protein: CAYHRDFLYNEQFF.

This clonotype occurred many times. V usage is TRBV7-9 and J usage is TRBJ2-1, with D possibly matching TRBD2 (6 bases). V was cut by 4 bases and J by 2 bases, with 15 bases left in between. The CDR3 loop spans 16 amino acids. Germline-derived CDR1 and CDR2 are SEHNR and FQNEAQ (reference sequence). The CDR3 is CASSSRLVFPYNEQFF. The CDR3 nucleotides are TGTGCCAGCAGCTCACGACTAGTTTTCCCCTACAATGAGCAGTTCTTC.

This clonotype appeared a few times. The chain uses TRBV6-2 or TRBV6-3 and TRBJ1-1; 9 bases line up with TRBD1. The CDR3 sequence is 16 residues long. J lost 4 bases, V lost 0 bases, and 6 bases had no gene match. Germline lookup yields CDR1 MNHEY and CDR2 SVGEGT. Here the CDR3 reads CASSYSPGTGSTEAFF. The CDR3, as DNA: TGTGCCAGCAGTTACTCGCCCGGGACAGGGAGCACTGAAGCTTTCTTT.

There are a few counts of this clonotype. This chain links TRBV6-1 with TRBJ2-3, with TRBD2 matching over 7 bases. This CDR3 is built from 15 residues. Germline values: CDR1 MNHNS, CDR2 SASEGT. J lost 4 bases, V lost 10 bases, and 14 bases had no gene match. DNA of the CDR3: TGTGCCACCACTGACGTTGGCGGGAGACCAGATACGCAGTATTTT. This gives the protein CATTDVGGRPDTQYF.

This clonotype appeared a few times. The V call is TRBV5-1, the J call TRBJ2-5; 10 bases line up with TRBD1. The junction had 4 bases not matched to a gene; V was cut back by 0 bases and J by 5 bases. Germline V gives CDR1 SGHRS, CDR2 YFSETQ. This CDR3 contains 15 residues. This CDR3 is CASSLEGQGSETQYF. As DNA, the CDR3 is TGCGCCAGCAGCTTGGAGGGACAGGGGTCGGAGACCCAGTACTTC.

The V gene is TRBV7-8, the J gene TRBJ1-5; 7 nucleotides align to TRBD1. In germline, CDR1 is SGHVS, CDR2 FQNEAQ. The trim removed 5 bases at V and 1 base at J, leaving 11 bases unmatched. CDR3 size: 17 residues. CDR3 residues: CASSQHEGGLSNQPQHF. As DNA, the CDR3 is TGTGCCAGCAGCCAACATGAAGGGGGCTTAAGCAATCAGCCCCAGCATTTT.

This CDR3 is CSARGLAGVAGETQYF. DNA of the CDR3: TGCAGTGCTAGGGGACTAGCGGGAGTGGCAGGGGAGACCCAGTACTTC. The chain employs TRBV20-1 and TRBJ2-5, with 14 positions matching TRBD2. The CDR3 consists of 16 residues. Looked up from germline, CDR1 is DFQATT and CDR2 is SNEGSKA (reference sequence). Germline trimming cut 3 bases from V and 5 bases from J; bases unmatched to any gene: 8.

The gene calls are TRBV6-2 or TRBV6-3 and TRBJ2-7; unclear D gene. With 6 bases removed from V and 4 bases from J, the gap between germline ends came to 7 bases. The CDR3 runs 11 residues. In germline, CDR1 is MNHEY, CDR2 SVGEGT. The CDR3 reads CASRQGYEQYV. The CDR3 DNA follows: TGTGCCAGCAGGCAAGGTTACGAGCAGTACGTC.

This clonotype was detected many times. The CDR3 reads CASRSGTGSNQPQHF. CDR3 DNA: TGTGCCAGCAGATCCGGGACAGGGAGCAATCAGCCCCAGCATTTT. The V and J genes are TRBV12-3 or TRBV12-4 and TRBJ1-5, with 9 bases that match TRBD1. V lost 6 bases and J lost 1; bases outside the gene matches: 4. This CDR3 has 15 residues.